This TCR beta chain was documented in a study of tumor and adjacent non-tumor tissue in lung cancer. Germline V lookup: CDR1 SQVTM, CDR2 ANQGSEA. The CDR3 is made up of 10 amino acids. The library came from three nested PCR rounds adapted from ARM-PCR protocols. TCRdb called the multiplex PCR reads again in MiXCR, with one record for every CDR3 protein. The sample records around 71,000 distinct CDR3 sequences, approximately 77% being singletons. Worth noting for this clonotype: Antigen specificity is unknown. Given the absence of the conserved phenylalanine or tryptophan at the CDR3 end, a read error is likely.

Study results and caveats: Tumor TCR diversity, when higher, was linked to shorter survival. Top 100 clones took a larger repertoire share in normal lung.

No cell sorting was done before RNA was extracted from the tissue. The source of this sequence is a middle-aged woman with non-small cell lung cancer. The V call is TRBV29-1, the J call TRBJ2-1; D remains unclear. Input material: lung tumor tissue. DNA of the CDR3: TGCAACGTTGCCGACAATGAGCAGTTCCTC. Protein product: CNVADNEQFL.